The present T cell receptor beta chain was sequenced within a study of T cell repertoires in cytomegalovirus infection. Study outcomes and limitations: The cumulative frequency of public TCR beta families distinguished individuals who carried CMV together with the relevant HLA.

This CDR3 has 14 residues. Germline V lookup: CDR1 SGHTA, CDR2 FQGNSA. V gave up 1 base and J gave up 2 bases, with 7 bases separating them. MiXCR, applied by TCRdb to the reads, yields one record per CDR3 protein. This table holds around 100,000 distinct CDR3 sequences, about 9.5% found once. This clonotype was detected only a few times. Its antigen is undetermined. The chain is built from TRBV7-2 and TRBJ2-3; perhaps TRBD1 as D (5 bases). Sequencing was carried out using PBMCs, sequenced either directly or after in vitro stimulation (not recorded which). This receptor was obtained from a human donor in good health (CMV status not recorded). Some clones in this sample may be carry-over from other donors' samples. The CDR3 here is CASSLDRTTDTQYF. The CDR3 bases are TGTGCCAGCAGCTTAGACAGGACCACAGATACGCAGTATTTT.